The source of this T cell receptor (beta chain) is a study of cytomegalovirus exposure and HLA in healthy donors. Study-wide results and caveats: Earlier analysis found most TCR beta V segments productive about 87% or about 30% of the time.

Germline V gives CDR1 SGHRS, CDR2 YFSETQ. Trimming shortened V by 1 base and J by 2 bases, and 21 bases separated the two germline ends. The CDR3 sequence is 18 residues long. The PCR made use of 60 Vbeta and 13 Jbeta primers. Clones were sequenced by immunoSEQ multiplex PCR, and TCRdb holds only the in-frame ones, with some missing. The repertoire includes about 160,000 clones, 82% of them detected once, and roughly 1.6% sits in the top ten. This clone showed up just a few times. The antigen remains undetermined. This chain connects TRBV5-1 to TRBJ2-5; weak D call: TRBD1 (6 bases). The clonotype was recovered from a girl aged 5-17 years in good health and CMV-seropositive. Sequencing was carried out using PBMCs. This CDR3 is CASSLRLPGQSLQETQYF. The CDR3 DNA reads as TGCGCCAGCAGCTTGAGACTCCCCGGACAGTCCTTACAAGAGACCCAGTACTTC.